The entry below gives a single T cell receptor (beta chain) sequence along with its context. The data belong to a study of blood T cell repertoires in COVID-19. The CDR3 is made up of 11 amino acids. Per germline, CDR1 DFQATT and CDR2 SNEGSKA (reference sequence). Trimming removed 5 bases at V and 3 bases at J, with 6 bases between. Under the authors' procedure: Amplifying reference gene primers gave estimates of nucleated cell counts. Measured with immunoSEQ multiplex PCR; TCRdb has only the in-frame clones, and not every one. V and J calls and clone size are those listed in that table; D and trimming were worked out from the DNA. In the table there are about 71,000 clones, approximately 86% of which are singletons.

The sequencing input was peripheral blood. The J gene is TRBJ2-3, the V gene TRBV20-1; D not resolved. The TCR comes from a man aged 45-65 years with active COVID-19. The chain's CDR3 is CSAQRTDTQYF. In DNA form, the CDR3 reads TGCAGTGCTCAGAGGACAGATACGCAGTATTTT.